The 9 T cell receptor beta chains below come from one sample, sequenced in a study of OX40 agonist ivuxolimab in advanced cancers. Only in-frame clones appear in the TCRdb table, and some are missing; sequencing was by immunoSEQ multiplex PCR. The table includes roughly 23,000 clones, approximately 80% detected once. This specimen was CD4+ or CD8+ T cells sorted from blood, taken in a trial of the OX40 agonist ivuxolimab. These TCRs come from an adult with an advanced solid tumor such as melanoma, head and neck, liver or kidney cancer.

The chain uses TRBV7-6 and TRBJ2-1; 7 positions agree with TRBD2. Trimming took 6 bases from V and 9 from J; bases not matched to a gene: 20. Germline CDR1 is SGHVS and CDR2 is FNYEAQ. The CDR3 contains 17 residues. The CDR3 nucleotides read TGTGCCAGCAGTGGCCCGGCGGGGGAGAGTCCTCTAAGTGAGCAGTTCTTC. It is translated as CASSGPAGESPLSEQFF.

A few counts support this clone. The chain has TRBV4-2 and TRBJ1-6; unclear D gene. This CDR3 region has 13 residues. Per germline, CDR1 LGHNA and CDR2 YNFKEQ. V was cut by 7 bases and J by 9 bases, with 13 bases left in between. The CDR3 protein is CASNPEWSSPLHF. The CDR3 region has the DNA TGTGCCAGCAACCCGGAGTGGTCTTCACCCCTCCACTTT.

The table lists this clone with a count of one. The rearrangement links TRBV7-6 to TRBJ2-3; D might be TRBD2 (6 bases). Trimming shortened V by 0 bases and J by 4 bases, and 14 bases separated the two germline ends. The CDR3 contains 16 residues. Germline V gene lookup returns CDR1 SGHVS and CDR2 FNYEAQ. CDR3 region: CASSLASWRVSDTQYF. As DNA, the CDR3 is TGTGCCAGCAGCTTAGCGAGTTGGAGGGTCTCAGATACGCAGTATTTT.

The chain joins TRBV4-3 to TRBJ1-4; a weak D match, TRBD1 (5 bases). Germline values: CDR1 LGHNA, CDR2 YSLEER. The V gene lost 0 bases and the J gene lost 6 bases, with 23 bases spanning the gap. This CDR3 has 19 residues. The CDR3 spells CASSQDAESLRGPYEKLFF. CDR3 nucleotides: TGCGCCAGCAGCCAAGATGCGGAATCCCTTAGGGGCCCGTATGAAAAACTGTTTTTT.

The chain uses TRBV6-9 and TRBJ1-1; the D gene is possibly TRBD1 (5 bases). V dropped 6 bases and J dropped 5 bases, with 13 bases sitting between them. Per the germline V gene, CDR1 is MNHGY and CDR2 is SVAAGI. The CDR3 has 13 residues. The CDR3 protein is CASRQGFGTEAFF. The CDR3 coding sequence is TGTGCCAGCAGGCAGGGTTTTGGGACTGAAGCTTTCTTT.

The chain couples TRBV7-8 to TRBJ1-1; perhaps TRBD1 as D (6 bases). Trimming took off 5 bases at V and 4 bases at J, with 17 bases between the two ends. The length of the CDR3 is 15 residues. The germline V gene encodes CDR1 SGHVS and CDR2 FQNEAQ. CDR3: CASSPLMNRATEAFF. The CDR3 nucleotides are TGTGCCAGCAGCCCCCTAATGAACAGGGCCACTGAAGCTTTCTTT.

The chain recombines TRBV27 with TRBJ1-1; 9 positions match TRBD1. Germline assignment: CDR1 MNHEY and CDR2 SMNVEV (reference sequence). With V trimmed by 6 bases and J by 7 bases, 0 bases remained unmatched. This CDR3 is 11 amino acids long. CDR3 coding DNA: TGTGCCAGCAGGACAGGGGGTGAAGCTTTCTTT. Translating gives CASRTGGEAFF.

In its sample, this clone was seen once. This chain uses TRBV19 with TRBJ1-5; D is unresolved. Germline CDR1 is LNHDA and CDR2 is SQIVND (reference sequence). V gave up 3 bases and J gave up 5 bases, with 11 bases separating them. The CDR3 is 14 residues long. The CDR3 reads CASSIVGWDQPQHF. The CDR3, as DNA: TGTGCCAGTAGTATTGTGGGGTGGGATCAGCCCCAGCATTTT.

Comments on this clone: The junction departs from germline at one end; a sequencing error may be responsible. The sample carries other DNA sequences with the same CDR3. This chain connects TRBV19 to TRBJ2-2; a weak D match, TRBD2 (6 bases). This CDR3 contains 14 residues. The germline CDR1 and CDR2 sequences are LNHDA and SQIVND (reference sequence). CDR3 sequence reads: CATARRAGTGELFF. CDR3 in DNA: TGTGCCACCGCTCGGAGGGCGGGAACCGGGGAGCTGTTTTTC. Drawing the rest from reference TRBV19 and TRBJ2-2, the complete variable domain is DGGITQSPKYLFRKEGQNVTLSCEQNLNHDAMYWYRQDPGQGLRLIYYSQIVNDFQKGDIAEGYSVSREKKESFPLTVTSAQKNPTAFYLCATARRAGTGELFFGEGSRLTVL.